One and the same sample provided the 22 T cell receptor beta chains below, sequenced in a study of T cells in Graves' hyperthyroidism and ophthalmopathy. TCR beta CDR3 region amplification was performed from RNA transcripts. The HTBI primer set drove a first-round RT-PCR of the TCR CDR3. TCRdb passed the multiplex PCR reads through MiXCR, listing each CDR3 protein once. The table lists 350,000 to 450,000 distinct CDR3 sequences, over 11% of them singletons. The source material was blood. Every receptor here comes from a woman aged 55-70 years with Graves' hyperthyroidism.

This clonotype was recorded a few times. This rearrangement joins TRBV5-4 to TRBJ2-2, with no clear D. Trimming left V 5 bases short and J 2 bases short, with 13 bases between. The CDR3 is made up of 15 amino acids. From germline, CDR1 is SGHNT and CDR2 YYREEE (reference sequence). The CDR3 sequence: CASSLKSGNTGELFF. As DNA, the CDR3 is TGTGCCAGCAGTCTGAAATCCGGTAACACCGGGGAGCTGTTTTTT.

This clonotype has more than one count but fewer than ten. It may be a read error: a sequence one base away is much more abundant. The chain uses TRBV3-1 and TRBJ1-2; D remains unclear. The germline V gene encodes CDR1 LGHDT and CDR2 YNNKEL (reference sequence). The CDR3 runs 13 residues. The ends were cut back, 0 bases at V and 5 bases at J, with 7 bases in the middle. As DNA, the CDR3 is TGTGCCAGCAGCCAAGATCTACGGTATGGCTACACCTTC. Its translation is CASSQDLRYGYTF.

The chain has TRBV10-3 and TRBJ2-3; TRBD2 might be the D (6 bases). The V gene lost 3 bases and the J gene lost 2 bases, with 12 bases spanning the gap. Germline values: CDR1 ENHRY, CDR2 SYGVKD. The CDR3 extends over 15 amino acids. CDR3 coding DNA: TGTGCCATCAGTGACCCGGGGGTACCCACAGATACGCAGTATTTT. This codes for CAISDPGVPTDTQYF.

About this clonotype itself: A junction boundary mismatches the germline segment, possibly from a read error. CDR3 in DNA: TGTGCCAGCAGCTACCAGGGGGCCAAAAACATTCAGTATTTC. As protein: CASSYQGAKNIQYF. J is TRBJ2-4 and V is TRBV5-4; 8 bases are shared with TRBD1. Germline CDR1 SGHNT, CDR2 YYREEE (reference sequence). This CDR3 has 14 residues. The entire variable domain, with the rest obtained from reference TRBV5-4 and TRBJ2-4, is as follows: ETGVTQSPTHLIKTRGQQVTLRCSSQSGHNTVSWYQQALGQGPQFIFQYYREEENGRGNFPPRFSGLQFPNYSSELNVNALELDDSALYLCASSYQGAKNIQYFGAGTRLSVL.

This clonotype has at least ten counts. The CDR3 reads CASSPPQNSYEQYF. The CDR3 DNA reads TGTGCCAGCTCACCACCGCAGAACTCCTACGAGCAGTACTTC. The chain has TRBV18 and TRBJ2-7; D not certain. The CDR3 is made up of 14 amino acids. With 0 bases removed from V and 0 bases from J, the gap between germline ends came to 6 bases. In germline, CDR1 is KGHSH, CDR2 LQKENI.

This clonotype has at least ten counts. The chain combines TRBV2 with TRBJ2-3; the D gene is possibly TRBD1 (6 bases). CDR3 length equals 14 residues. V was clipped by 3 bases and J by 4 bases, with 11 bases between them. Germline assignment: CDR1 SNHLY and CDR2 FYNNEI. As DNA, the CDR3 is TGTGCCAGCAGTGATCAGGGGCGGGCAGATACGCAGTATTTT. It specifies CASSDQGRADTQYF.

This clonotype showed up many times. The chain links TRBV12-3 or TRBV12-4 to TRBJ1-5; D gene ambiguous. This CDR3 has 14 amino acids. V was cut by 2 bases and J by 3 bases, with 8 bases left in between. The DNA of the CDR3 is TGTGCCAGCAGTTTATGGCAGAACAATCAGCCCCAGCATTTT. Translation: CASSLWQNNQPQHF.

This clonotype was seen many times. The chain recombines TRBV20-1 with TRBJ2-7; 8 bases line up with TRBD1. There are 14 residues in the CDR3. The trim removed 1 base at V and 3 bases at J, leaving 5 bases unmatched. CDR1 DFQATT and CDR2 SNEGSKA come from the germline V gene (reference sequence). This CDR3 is CSARGQTGDYEQYF. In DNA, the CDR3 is TGCAGTGCTAGAGGACAGACAGGGGACTACGAGCAGTACTTC.

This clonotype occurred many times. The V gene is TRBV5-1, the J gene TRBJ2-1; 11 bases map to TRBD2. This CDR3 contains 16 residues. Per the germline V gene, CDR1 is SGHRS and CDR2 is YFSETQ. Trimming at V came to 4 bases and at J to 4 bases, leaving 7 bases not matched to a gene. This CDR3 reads CASSIIAGGPYNEQFF. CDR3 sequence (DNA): TGCGCCAGCAGCATAATAGCGGGAGGGCCGTACAATGAGCAGTTCTTC.

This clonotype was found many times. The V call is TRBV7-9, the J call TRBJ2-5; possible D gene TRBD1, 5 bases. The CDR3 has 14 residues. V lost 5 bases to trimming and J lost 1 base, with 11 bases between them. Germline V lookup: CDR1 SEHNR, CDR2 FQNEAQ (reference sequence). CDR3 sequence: CASSLRTPQETQYF. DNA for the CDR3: TGTGCCAGCAGCCTCAGGACACCCCAAGAGACCCAGTACTTC.

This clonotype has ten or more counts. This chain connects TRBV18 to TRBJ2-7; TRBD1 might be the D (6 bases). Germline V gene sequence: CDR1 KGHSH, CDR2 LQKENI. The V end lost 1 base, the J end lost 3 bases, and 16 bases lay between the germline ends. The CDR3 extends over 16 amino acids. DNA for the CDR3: TGTGCCAGCTCACCACGTATCAGGGGCCACGGCTACGAGCAGTACTTC. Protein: CASSPRIRGHGYEQYF. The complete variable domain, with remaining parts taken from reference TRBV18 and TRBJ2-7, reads NAGVMQNPRHLVRRRGQEARLRCSPMKGHSHVYWYRQLPEEGLKFMVYLQKENIIDESGMPKERFSAEFPKEGPSILRIQQVVRGDSAAYFCASSPRIRGHGYEQYFGPGTRLTVT.

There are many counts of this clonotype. The CDR3 DNA follows: TGTGCCAGCAGTTTATCGAATACGCAGTATTTT. Its translation is CASSLSNTQYF. This chain connects TRBV27 to TRBJ2-3; no reliable D call. Germline CDR1 reads MNHEY; CDR2 reads SMNVEV (reference sequence). The CDR3 is 11 amino acids. V lost 0 bases, J lost 7 bases, and 2 bases lay in between.

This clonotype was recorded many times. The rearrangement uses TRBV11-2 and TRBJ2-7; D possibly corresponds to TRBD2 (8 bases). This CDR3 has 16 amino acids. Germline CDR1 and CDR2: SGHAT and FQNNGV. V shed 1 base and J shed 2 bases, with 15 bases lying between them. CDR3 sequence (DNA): TGTGCCAGCAGCTTAGGCGGGGGGACAGACCCCTACGAGCAGTACTTC. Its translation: CASSLGGGTDPYEQYF.

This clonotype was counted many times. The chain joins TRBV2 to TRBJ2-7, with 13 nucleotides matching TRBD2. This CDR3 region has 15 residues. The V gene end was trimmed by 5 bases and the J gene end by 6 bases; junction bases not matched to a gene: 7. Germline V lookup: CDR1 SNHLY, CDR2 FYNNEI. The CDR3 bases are TGTGCCAGCAGTACTAGGACTAGCGGGAGTGGCGAGCAGTACTTC. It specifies CASSTRTSGSGEQYF.

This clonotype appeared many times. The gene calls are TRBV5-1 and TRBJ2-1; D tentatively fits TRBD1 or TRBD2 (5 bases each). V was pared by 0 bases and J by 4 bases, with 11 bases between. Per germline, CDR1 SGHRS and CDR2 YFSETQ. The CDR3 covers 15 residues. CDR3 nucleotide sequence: TGCGCCAGCAGCTTGGAAGGGACGTTGTACAATGAGCAGTTCTTC. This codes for CASSLEGTLYNEQFF.

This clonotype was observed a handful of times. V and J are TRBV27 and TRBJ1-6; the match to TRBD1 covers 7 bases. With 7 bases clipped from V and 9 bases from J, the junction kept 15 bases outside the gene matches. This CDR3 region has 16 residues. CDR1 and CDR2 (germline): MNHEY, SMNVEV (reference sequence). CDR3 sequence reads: CASTQRRGQRGSPLHF. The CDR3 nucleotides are TGTGCCAGCACCCAAAGAAGGGGACAGAGGGGTTCACCCCTCCACTTT.

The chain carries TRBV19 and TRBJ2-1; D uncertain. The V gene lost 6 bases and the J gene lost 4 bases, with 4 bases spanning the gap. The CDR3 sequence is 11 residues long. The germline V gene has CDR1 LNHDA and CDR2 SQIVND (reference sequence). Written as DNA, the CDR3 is TGTGCCAGTAGGAAGTACAATGAGCAGTTCTTC. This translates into CASRKYNEQFF.

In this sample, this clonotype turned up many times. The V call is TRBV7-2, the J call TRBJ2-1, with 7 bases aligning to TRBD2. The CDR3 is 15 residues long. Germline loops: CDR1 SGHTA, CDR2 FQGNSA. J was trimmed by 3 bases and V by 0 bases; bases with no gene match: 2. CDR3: CASSLAGTIYNEQFF. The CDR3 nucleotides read TGTGCCAGCAGCTTAGCCGGGACTATCTACAATGAGCAGTTCTTC.

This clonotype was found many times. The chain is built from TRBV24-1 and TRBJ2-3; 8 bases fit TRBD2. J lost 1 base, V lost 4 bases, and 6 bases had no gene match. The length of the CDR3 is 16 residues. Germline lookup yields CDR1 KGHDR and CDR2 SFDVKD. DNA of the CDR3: TGTGCCACCAGTGAAGCACTAGCGGAGGGCACAGATACGCAGTATTTT. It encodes CATSEALAEGTDTQYF.

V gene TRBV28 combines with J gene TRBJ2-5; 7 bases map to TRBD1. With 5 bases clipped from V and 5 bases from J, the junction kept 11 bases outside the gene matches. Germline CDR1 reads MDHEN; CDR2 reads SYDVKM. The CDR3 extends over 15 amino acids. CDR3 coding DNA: TGTGCCAGCAGTGGACCCGGGACAGTATACGAGACCCAGTACTTC. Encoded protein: CASSGPGTVYETQYF.

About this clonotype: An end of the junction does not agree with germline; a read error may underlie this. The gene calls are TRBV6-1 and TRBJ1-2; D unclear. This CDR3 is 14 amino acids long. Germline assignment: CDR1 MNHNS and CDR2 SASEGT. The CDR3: CAGSEAAGPMGYTF. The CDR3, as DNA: TGTGCCGGCAGTGAAGCGGCCGGACCTATGGGCTACACCTTC.

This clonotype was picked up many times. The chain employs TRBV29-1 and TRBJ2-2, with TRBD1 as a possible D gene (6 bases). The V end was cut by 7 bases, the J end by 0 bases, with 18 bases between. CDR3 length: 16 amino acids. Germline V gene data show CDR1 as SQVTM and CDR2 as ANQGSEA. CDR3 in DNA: TGCAGCGCCGGCGAGCCCAGGGGAACGAACACCGGGGAGCTGTTTTTT. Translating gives CSAGEPRGTNTGELFF.